What follows describes a single T cell receptor beta chain. CD8 memory cells included CD45RO+ cells plus CCR7-negative CD45RA+ TemRA cells. Repertoires were generated with immunoSEQ multiplex PCR, while TCRdb's copy carries only in-frame clones and drops some. This repertoire shows approximately 92,000 clones, over 60% found once; its top ten account for around half. This sample stems from a study of shared clonotypes between healthy human individuals. Material: memory CD8+ T cells sorted from blood. Subset given: CD45RO+ cells pooled with CCR7-negative TemRA cells. This clonotype originated in a man in his thirties or forties in good health.

The CDR3 spells CASSEWTGTSYEQYF. The CDR3, as DNA: TGTGCCAGCAGCGAATGGACAGGGACGTCCTACGAGCAGTACTTC. This chain uses TRBV7-2 with TRBJ2-7; 8 bases line up with TRBD1. CDR3 length: 15 amino acids. Germline CDR1 reads SGHTA; CDR2 reads FQGNSA. The V gene end was trimmed by 5 bases and the J gene end by 1 base; junction bases not matched to a gene: 7.